This T cell receptor beta chain was sequenced in a study of beta chain features in type 1 diabetes listed by TCRdb under 2018. Context from the whole study: No differences in mean age, gender distribution, total cell number or subset yield were found between patients and healthy donors. A total of roughly 100 million sorted cells were examined across all samples, and a strong correlation was observed between cell number per subset and RNA yield. Regulatory and stem cell-like memory subsets were obtained from only 8 patients and roughly 8 healthy donors, while naive and central memory subsets were obtained from all 28 donors. In the study, TCRB repertoires of sorted circulating CD4+ T cell subsets from recently diagnosed type 1 diabetes patients were compared with those of matched healthy donors. Points the paper makes about the study in general: Because the HLA sub-analyses included only small numbers of individuals, any influence of HLA type on TCRB rearrangement was left unresolved. Type 1 diabetes patients showed a moderate but significant shortening of TCRB CDR3 length in all four CD4+ subsets. Because cDNA was sequenced instead of genomic DNA, activated cells with high expression could be over-represented, although the groups did not differ in activation or CD3 levels. The naive, central memory and regulatory TCRB repertoires appeared to resemble one another more closely among patients than among healthy donors. PCR may preferentially amplify shorter templates, but because patient and control samples were amplified and corrected together, any resulting skew would affect both groups equally. At VDJ recombination sites, patients with type 1 diabetes made fewer insertions and deleted more nucleotides, a pattern implying thymic rearrangement abnormalities.

Of note for this clone: Its antigen is currently not known. Base qualities were left out, and no much larger clone turns up one base away.

Each donor gave one peripheral blood draw, averaging approximately 0.11 L, which was collected into heparinised tubes. Using a panel that included CD45RO, CCR7, CD25, CD127, CD95 and CD27, naive, central memory, regulatory and stem cell-like memory CD4+ T cells were sorted on a BD FACSAria II. Every sorted population had a purity above 98%. Right away, PBMCs were isolated by Lymphoprep density gradient centrifugation and were stained directly, with no culture step. So that batch effects would be minimized, each experiment stained and sorted samples in pairs, pairing one healthy donor with one patient. V is clipped by 1 base and J by 3 bases, and the sequence between their germline boundaries is 9 bases long. The CDR1 and CDR2 encoded by the germline V gene are KGHSH and LQKENI. There are 15 amino acids in the CDR3, from cysteine to phenylalanine inclusive. Solely the CDR3 DNA is kept, with 45 bases framed from the first base.

The High Capacity cDNA Reverse Transcription Kit was used to reverse transcribe all of the isolated RNA, meaning that expressed TCRB transcripts were what got sequenced. Deep immunoSEQ sequencing was applied to naive, central memory and regulatory T cell samples, giving an average of around 3.8 million total reads per sample. After sorted cells were lysed in RLT buffer, RNA was extracted with DNase-treated RNeasy Micro or Mini kits, with the choice depending on cell number. Each cell subset was processed on its own to prevent cross-contamination, while patient and healthy donor samples were processed together. The immunoSEQ multiplex PCR was used to amplify TCRB sequences from cDNA, generating 87-bp fragments that spanned the CDR3 region. The amplicons were sequenced using the Illumina HiSeq platform. Concerning the study's data processing: Synthetic template baselines were used to correct PCR bias computationally, reads within Hamming distance 2 were collapsed, and singletons that could not be merged were discarded. Reads were aligned against IMGT to assign V, D and J genes, CDR3 length and insertions or deletions at six rearrangement sites. Clonotype counts were normalized to sorted cell number within each subset before computing true diversity and Gini coefficients with the tcR R package. The overlap coefficient, calculated on TCRB nucleotide sequences, was used to quantify repertoire sharing. In its TCRdb copy, this immuneACCESS table keeps in-frame sequences only and misses some clones. Where compared with another copy, unresolved V genes explain less than half of these, and the others have no known cause. V and J calls and clone size are copied from that table; D and trimming were computed from the DNA. This sample comprises over 100,000 clones, roughly 17% of them detected only once. The ten largest make up 2% to 3% of the sample.

This sequence uses TRBV18 and TRBJ2-2, with a tentative D gene TRBD1 over 5 matching bases. The TCR sequence derives from a man aged 25-40 years with type 1 diabetes. Sequencing was performed on central memory CD4+ T cells from blood. The DNA is TGTGCCAGCTCACCACGGCAGGGCGACACCGGGGAGCTGTTTTTT. Its protein is CASSPRQGDTGELFF.